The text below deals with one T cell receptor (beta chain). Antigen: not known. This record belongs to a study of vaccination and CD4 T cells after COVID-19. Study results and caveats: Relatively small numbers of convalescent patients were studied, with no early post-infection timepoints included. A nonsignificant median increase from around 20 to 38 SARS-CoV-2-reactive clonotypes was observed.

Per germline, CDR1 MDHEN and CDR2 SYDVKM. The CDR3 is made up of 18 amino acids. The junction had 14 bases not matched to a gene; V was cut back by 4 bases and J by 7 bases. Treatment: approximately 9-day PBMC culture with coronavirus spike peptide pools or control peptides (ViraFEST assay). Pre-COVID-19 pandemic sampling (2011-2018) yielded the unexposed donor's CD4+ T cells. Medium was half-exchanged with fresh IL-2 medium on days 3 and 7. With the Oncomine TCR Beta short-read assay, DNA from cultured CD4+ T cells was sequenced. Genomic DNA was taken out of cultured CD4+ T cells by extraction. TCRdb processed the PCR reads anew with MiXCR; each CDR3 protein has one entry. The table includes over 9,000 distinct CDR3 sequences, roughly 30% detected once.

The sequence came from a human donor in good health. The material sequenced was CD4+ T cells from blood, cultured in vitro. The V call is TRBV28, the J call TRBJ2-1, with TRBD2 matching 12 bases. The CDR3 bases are TGTGCCAGCAGTTCCGTGGGGGCTAGCGGGAGGGCTTGGAATGAGCAGTTCTTC. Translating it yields CASSSVGASGRAWNEQFF.